These 27 T cell receptor beta chains were all obtained from the same sample, sequenced in a study of early T cells in non-severe SARS-CoV-2 infection. In TCRdb, the 5' RACE reads were re-called with MiXCR into one record per CDR3 protein. Of tens of thousands of distinct CDR3 sequences listed, roughly 14% are singletons. The sample consisted of whole blood, taken at baseline. The receptors originated from an adult who was a healthcare worker with PCR-confirmed SARS-CoV-2 infection or an uninfected control (not recorded which).

The CDR3, as DNA: TGCAGCGTTGAATTTGACCCGGTCGATAAGACCCAGTACTTC. Its translation: CSVEFDPVDKTQYF. The gene calls are TRBV29-1 and TRBJ2-5; D uncertain. Trimming removed 2 bases at V and 6 bases at J, with 16 bases between. This CDR3 is 14 amino acids long. CDR1 and CDR2 from the germline V gene are SQVTM and ANQGSEA.

This clonotype was recorded at least ten times. The chain uses TRBV27 and TRBJ2-1; the D is unclear. Trimming cost V 7 bases and J 0 bases, with 10 bases left between them. Per the germline V gene, CDR1 is MNHEY and CDR2 is SMNVEV (reference sequence). The CDR3 extends over 14 amino acids. As DNA, the CDR3 is TGTGCCAGCAAGGCCTCTAGCTCCTACAATGAGCAGTTCTTC. Residues: CASKASSSYNEQFF.

The gene calls are TRBV6-6 and TRBJ2-1; D is unresolved. V was trimmed by 0 bases and J by 4 bases, leaving 16 bases between them. Germline CDR1 MNHNY, CDR2 SVGAGI (reference sequence). This CDR3 is 17 amino acids long. The CDR3 nucleotides are TGTGCCAGCAGTTACTCGATACAGCCCAATCCTTACAATGAGCAGTTCTTC. Protein: CASSYSIQPNPYNEQFF.

This clonotype turned up a few times. The rearrangement uses TRBV28 and TRBJ1-1; D gene uncertain. Trimming took 6 bases from V and 2 from J, leaving 13 bases between them. Germline CDR1 is MDHEN and CDR2 is SYDVKM. CDR3 length: 14 residues. The CDR3 protein is CASSRVLGNTEAFF. CDR3 coding DNA: TGTGCCAGCAGCCGGGTATTGGGAAACACTGAAGCTTTCTTT.

The chain couples TRBV12-3 or TRBV12-4 to TRBJ2-2; the D gene is possibly TRBD1 (6 bases). V was clipped by 6 bases and J by 4 bases, with 12 bases between them. This CDR3 comprises 14 residues. CDR3 loop: CASSTQGSTGELFF. The CDR3 DNA is TGTGCCAGCAGCACTCAGGGGAGCACCGGGGAGCTGTTTTTT.

Here the CDR3 DNA reads TGCGCCAGCAGCCCCCGAGTAGGATCTAAGGGCTACGAGCAGTACTTC. It codes for CASSPRVGSKGYEQYF. The rearrangement links TRBV5-1 to TRBJ2-7, with D uncertain. CDR3 size: 16 residues. The V gene lost 4 bases and the J gene lost 3 bases, with 20 bases spanning the gap. The V gene's germline CDR1 is SGHRS and CDR2 YFSETQ.

The table lists this clonotype with a few counts. The chain is built from TRBV14 and TRBJ2-3, with D maybe TRBD1 (6 bases). This CDR3 has 15 amino acids. The ends were cut back, 0 bases at V and 2 bases at J, with 9 bases in the middle. Germline CDR1 is SGHDN and CDR2 is FVKESK. The CDR3 sequence: CASSQDWTDTDTQYF. In DNA, the CDR3 is TGTGCCAGCAGCCAAGATTGGACAGACACAGATACGCAGTATTTT. Full variable domain (remainder filled in from reference TRBV14 and TRBJ2-3): EAGVTQFPSHSVIEKGQTVTLRCDPISGHDNLYWYRRVMGKEIKFLLHFVKESKQDESGMPNNRFLAERTGGTYSTLKVQPAELEDSGVYFCASSQDWTDTDTQYFGPGTRLTVL.

At least ten counts were recorded for this clonotype. The chain is built from TRBV7-8 and TRBJ2-5; D is unresolved. This CDR3 is 12 amino acids long. Germline V gene lookup returns CDR1 SGHVS and CDR2 FQNEAQ. V was trimmed by 5 bases and J by 0 bases, leaving 4 bases between them. The CDR3 loop is CASSDYQETQYF. In DNA, the CDR3 is TGTGCCAGCAGCGATTACCAAGAGACCCAGTACTTC.

V is TRBV2 and J is TRBJ2-5, with 9 nucleotides matching TRBD2. CDR1 and CDR2 (germline): SNHLY, FYNNEI. V shed 5 bases and J 5 bases; nucleotides not matched to a gene: 15. There are 17 residues in the CDR3. The CDR3 here is CASSRRAGGHMEETQYF. In nucleotides, the CDR3 is TGTGCCAGCAGTCGCCGGGCGGGAGGGCATATGGAGGAGACCCAGTACTTC. Drawing the rest from reference TRBV2 and TRBJ2-5, the complete variable domain is EPEVTQTPSHQVTQMGQEVILRCVPISNHLYFYWYRQILGQKVEFLVSFYNNEISEKSEIFDDQFSVERPDGSNFTLKIRSTKLEDSAMYFCASSRRAGGHMEETQYFGPGTRLLVL.

This clonotype was observed a handful of times. The V call is TRBV5-6, the J call TRBJ2-1; D may be TRBD2 (5 bases). Trimming cost V 0 bases and J 6 bases, with 13 bases left between them. The CDR3 length is 15 residues. Germline-derived CDR1 and CDR2 are SGHDT and YYEEEE. CDR3 nucleotides: TGTGCCAGCAGCTTGGGATACTTTGGAGGCAATGAGCAGTTCTTC. Protein: CASSLGYFGGNEQFF. The whole variable domain, remainder taken from reference TRBV5-6 and TRBJ2-1, is DAGVTQSPTHLIKTRGQQVTLRCSPKSGHDTVSWYQQALGQGPQFIFQYYEEEERQRGNFPDRFSGHQFPNYSSELNVNALLLGDSALYLCASSLGYFGGNEQFFGPGTRLTVL.

A few counts support this clonotype. The chain joins TRBV5-5 to TRBJ2-1; possibly TRBD1 or TRBD2 for D (5 bases each). CDR1 and CDR2 from the germline V gene are SGHKS and YYEKEE (reference sequence). Trimming removed 0 bases at V and 7 bases at J, with 14 bases between. The CDR3 spans 15 residues. The CDR3 DNA follows: TGTGCCAGCAGCTTGGCGCCGGGACCGCTAAATGAGCAGTTCTTC. Translating it yields CASSLAPGPLNEQFF.

The J gene is TRBJ1-6, the V gene TRBV6-1; 7 positions agree with TRBD1. Germline CDR1 and CDR2: MNHNS and SASEGT. The CDR3 spans 14 residues. Germline trimming cut 7 bases from V and 10 bases from J; bases unmatched to any gene: 10. CDR3 amino acids: CASKMTGSQSPLHF. CDR3 coding DNA: TGTGCCAGCAAGATGACAGGGTCGCAATCACCCCTCCACTTT.

The chain combines TRBV29-1 with TRBJ2-7, with a weak D call TRBD2 (5 bases). V lost 4 bases and J lost 3, with 13 bases in between. Per germline, CDR1 SQVTM and CDR2 ANQGSEA. The CDR3 extends over 13 amino acids. The CDR3 here is CSVGGGEGYEQYF. The CDR3, as DNA: TGCAGCGTTGGAGGAGGTGAGGGCTACGAGCAGTACTTC.

J is TRBJ2-1 and V is TRBV20-1; D is perhaps TRBD2 (6 bases). The germline V gene has CDR1 DFQATT and CDR2 SNEGSKA (reference sequence). V was shortened by 5 bases and J by 5 bases, with 19 bases between the two germline ends. The CDR3 is 15 amino acids. In DNA, the CDR3 is TGCAGTGCTTCCCGACCATCGACTAGTAACAATGAGCAGTTCTTC. It codes for CSASRPSTSNNEQFF.

J is TRBJ2-5 and V is TRBV12-3 or TRBV12-4; TRBD2 might be the D (6 bases). The CDR3 runs 13 residues. Trimming cost V 3 bases and J 5 bases, with 10 bases left between them. The CDR3 here is CASSFGGKETQYF. The DNA for the CDR3 is TGTGCCAGCAGTTTTGGCGGGAAGGAGACCCAGTACTTC.

This clonotype was observed many times. The V call is TRBV12-3 or TRBV12-4, the J call TRBJ2-5; tentative D call: TRBD1 (6 bases). The CDR3 consists of 15 residues. Between the trimmed V and J ends, which lost 3 bases and 5 bases, there was a span of 16 bases. CDR3 bases: TGTGCCAGCAGTTTCAACCGGGGCCAGGGGGAGACCCAGTACTTC. Translation: CASSFNRGQGETQYF.

This clonotype was counted between two and nine times. The rearrangement uses TRBV7-9 and TRBJ2-7, with D maybe TRBD2 (6 bases). V lost 3 bases and J 7 bases, leaving 13 bases between the germline ends. The germline CDR1 and CDR2 sequences are SEHNR and FQNEAQ (reference sequence). CDR3 length equals 13 residues. CDR3 protein: CASSFGGLGEQYF. The DNA of the CDR3 is TGTGCCAGCAGCTTTGGAGGGTTAGGGGAGCAGTACTTC.

This clonotype was counted between two and nine times. This chain joins TRBV5-1 and TRBJ2-2; D is ambiguous. CDR3 length: 13 residues. Germline V CDR1 and CDR2: SGHRS, YFSETQ. V was shortened by 0 bases and J by 3 bases, with 3 bases between the two germline ends. CDR3 nucleotides: TGCGCCAGCAGCTTGGATGACACCGGGGAGCTGTTTTTT. It codes for CASSLDDTGELFF.

This clonotype was counted many times. The chain carries TRBV24-1 and TRBJ2-1; maybe TRBD1 (5 bases). The germline V gene has CDR1 KGHDR and CDR2 SFDVKD. This CDR3 is built from 16 residues. V was trimmed by 3 bases and J by 6 bases, leaving 17 bases between them. CDR3 DNA: TGTGCCACCAGTGATCCCTTCGCAGGGCCTGGCAATGAGCAGTTCTTC. This encodes CATSDPFAGPGNEQFF.

This clonotype was seen only a few times. The chain recombines TRBV6-2 or TRBV6-3 with TRBJ2-1, with 8 positions matching TRBD2. The junction had 7 bases not matched to a gene; V was cut back by 6 bases and J by 3 bases. The CDR3 has 15 amino acids. CDR1 and CDR2 from the germline V gene are MNHEY and SVGEGT. In DNA form, the CDR3 reads TGTGCCAGCAGAGGCAGCGGGAGATTCTACAATGAGCAGTTCTTC. It translates to CASRGSGRFYNEQFF.

The genes are TRBV6-7 and TRBJ2-7; D possibly corresponds to TRBD2 (5 bases). TRBV6-7 carries the ORF label, with uncertain function. With 0 bases removed from V and 3 bases from J, the gap between germline ends came to 12 bases. The CDR3 is 15 residues long. Here the CDR3 reads CASSYSRGLSYEQYF. CDR3 nucleotide sequence: TGTGCCAGCAGTTACTCGAGAGGGTTAAGCTACGAGCAGTACTTC.

The table lists this clonotype with a few counts. The chain uses TRBV29-1 and TRBJ2-7; TRBD1 aligns across 7 bases. The V gene end was trimmed by 4 bases and the J gene end by 0 bases; junction bases not matched to a gene: 0. Germline V gene lookup returns CDR1 SQVTM and CDR2 ANQGSEA. The length of the CDR3 is 12 residues. DNA of the CDR3: TGCAGCGTTGGGGACAGCTCCTACGAGCAGTACTTC. This encodes CSVGDSSYEQYF.

This clonotype was counted between two and nine times. The V gene is TRBV7-2, the J gene TRBJ2-1, with TRBD2 matching over 7 bases. The V gene end was trimmed by 5 bases and the J gene end by 7 bases; junction bases not matched to a gene: 11. The CDR3 has 15 residues. CDR1 and CDR2 (germline): SGHTA, FQGNSA. In DNA form, the CDR3 reads TGTGCCAGCAGCCGCCTGGGGGAGGGCAAGAATGAGCAGTTCTTC. Translation gives CASSRLGEGKNEQFF.

The rearrangement joins TRBV14 to TRBJ2-3; 13 positions agree with TRBD2. Germline-derived CDR1 and CDR2 are SGHDN and FVKESK. The CDR3 loop spans 15 amino acids. V shed 2 bases, J shed 6 bases, and the junction held 2 bases outside the gene matches. CDR3 in DNA: TGTGCCAGCAGCCAAACTAGCGGGAGGGAGGATACGCAGTATTTT. Amino acid sequence: CASSQTSGREDTQYF.

The table lists this clonotype with a few counts. One junction end disagrees with the germline gene, perhaps due to a read error. This chain uses TRBV6-4 with TRBJ1-2, with D tentatively TRBD1 (5 bases). The CDR3 extends over 14 amino acids. Germline CDR1 reads MRHNA; CDR2 reads SNTAGT. The CDR3 reads CASRDTDSFYGYTF. The CDR3 coding sequence is TGTGCCAGCCGTGACACCGACAGTTTCTATGGCTACACCTTC.

This chain links TRBV27 with TRBJ2-7; 8 nucleotides match TRBD1. The junction had 5 bases not matched to a gene; V was cut back by 3 bases and J by 1 base. Germline assignment: CDR1 MNHEY and CDR2 SMNVEV (reference sequence). The CDR3 has 15 amino acids. The CDR3 DNA reads TGTGCCAGCAGTTTCACCGGGACAGGTTCCTACGAGCAGTACTTC. Its translation: CASSFTGTGSYEQYF.

The J gene is TRBJ2-7, the V gene TRBV6-4, with D hard to call. The V end was cut by 0 bases, the J end by 12 bases, with 9 bases between. Germline V gives CDR1 MRHNA, CDR2 SNTAGT. This CDR3 has 11 amino acids. The CDR3 DNA follows: TGTGCCAGCAGTGACTCGGCGATGGGGTACTTC. Translated, it gives CASSDSAMGYF.